Listed below are T cell receptor beta chains from one sample, sequenced in a study of blood T cell repertoires in COVID-19. Produced via immunoSEQ multiplex PCR; TCRdb's table is partial and in-frame only. The data contain hundreds of thousands of clones, over 75% of them singletons. What was sequenced was PBMCs or T cells enriched from blood (not recorded which). Receptors were obtained from a woman in her twenties or thirties who had recovered from COVID-19. The CDR3 runs from the conserved cysteine through the conserved F or W. The D gene is left open where the match is weak. Clone sizes are given selectively: once, few, many, or a class where the clone is expanded.

V gene	J gene	clone size	D gene	CDR3 DNA	CDR3 protein
TRBV24-1	TRBJ2-1	NA	NA	TGTGCCACCAGTGATTCTATCCGACAGACAAATTACAATGAGCAGTTCTTC	CATSDSIRQTNYNEQFF
TRBV27	TRBJ1-6	NA	NA	TGTGCCAGCAGTGCAGGGACAAGCTCCTATAATTCACCCCTCCACTTT	CASSAGTSSYNSPLHF
TRBV10-2	TRBJ1-4	NA	TRBD1	TGCGCCAGCAGTGAGTCCGCCGGGACAGGGAGAGGAAAACTGTTTTTT	CASSESAGTGRGKLFF
TRBV7-8	TRBJ1-1	NA	NA	TGTGCCAGCAGCGGTATACAGGGAACTGAAGCTTTCTTT	CASSGIQGTEAFF
TRBV3-1/TRBV3-2	TRBJ2-7	NA	TRBD1	TGTGCCAGCAGCCTATGGACAGGGGGGCCCTACGAGCAGTACTTC	CASSLWTGGPYEQYF
TRBV2	TRBJ1-1	NA	TRBD1	TGTGCCAGCAGTGGTACAGGGGGGACTGAAGCTTTCTTT	CASSGTGGTEAFF
TRBV27	TRBJ1-5	NA	NA	TGTGCCAGCAGTTTATCATCCAGAAATCAGCCCCAGCATTTT	CASSLSSRNQPQHF
TRBV6-6	TRBJ1-2	NA	TRBD1	TGTGCCAGCAGTTCTTCCCAGGGGGCTGGCTACACCTTC	CASSSSQGAGYTF
TRBV19	TRBJ1-1	NA	NA	TGTGCCAGTAGTTCTCGGCGAGGCACTGAAGCTTTCTTT	CASSSRRGTEAFF
TRBV5-6	TRBJ2-1	NA	NA	TGTGCCAGCACCCGGGAGCTATCCTACAATGAGCAGTTCTTC	CASTRELSYNEQFF
TRBV5-6	TRBJ2-7	few	NA	TGTGCCAGCAGCTTGGTGCAGGGGACCTACGAGCAGTACTTC	CASSLVQGTYEQYF
TRBV4-1	TRBJ2-2	NA	NA	TGCGCCAGCAGCCAAGATAACGGGGAGCTGTTTTTT	CASSQDNGELFF
TRBV30	TRBJ1-1	NA	NA	TGTGCCTGGCGGAGGGGGAACACTGAAGCTTTCTTT	CAWRRGNTEAFF
TRBV25-1	TRBJ2-7	NA	TRBD2	TGTGCCAGCAGTGGTACTAGCGGGGCCTACGAGCAGTACTTC	CASSGTSGAYEQYF
TRBV6-5	TRBJ2-1	NA	TRBD2	TGTGCCAGCAGTCCGACTAGCGGGGGGTACAATGAGCAGTTCTTC	CASSPTSGGYNEQFF
TRBV7-2	TRBJ1-5	NA	NA	TGTGCCAGCAGCTTTGTACAGGGCGATCAGCCCCAGCATTTT	CASSFVQGDQPQHF
TRBV2	TRBJ2-2	NA	NA	TGTGCCAGCGGCCGAGGGAACACCGGGGAGCTGTTTTTT	CASGRGNTGELFF
TRBV7-6	TRBJ2-1	NA	TRBD2	TGTGCCAGCAGCCTACTAGCGGGGGCCGGGTATGAGCAGTTCTTC	CASSLLAGAGYEQFF
TRBV30	TRBJ1-1	NA	TRBD1	TGTGCCTCTATCCGGGACAGGTTCCGTTGGGCTTTCTTT	CASIRDRFRWAFF
TRBV27	TRBJ1-1	NA	NA	TGTGCCAGCAGTTTATCGATAGGGGCCGTTTGGGCTTTCTTT	CASSLSIGAVWAFF
TRBV27	TRBJ1-1	NA	NA	TGTGCCAGCAGAGACAGACCAAACACTGAAGCTTTCTTT	CASRDRPNTEAFF
TRBV29-1	TRBJ1-1	NA	NA	TGCAGCGTCGGGAACACTGAAGCTTTCTTT	CSVGNTEAFF
TRBV28	TRBJ1-2	NA	TRBD1	TGTGCCAGCAGTTTCCCGACGGGACAGGGTGAGGGCTATGGCTACACCTTC	CASSFPTGQGEGYGYTF
TRBV3-1/TRBV3-2	TRBJ2-7	NA	TRBD2	TGTGCCAGCAGCCAACTAGCGGGGGACTACGAGCAGTACTTC	CASSQLAGDYEQYF
TRBV15	TRBJ1-1	NA	NA	TGTGCCACCAGCATTGGACAGATGGGGACTGAAGCTTTCTTT	CATSIGQMGTEAFF
TRBV23-1	TRBJ2-7	NA	NA	TGCGCCAGCAGTCAATCCTACGGACACAACGCACTCGAGCAGTACTTC	CASSQSYGHNALEQYF
TRBV18	TRBJ1-6	few	TRBD1	TGTGCCAGCTCAACGCGGACAGGCGGTCCAGCTTCACCCCTCCACTTT	CASSTRTGGPASPLHF
TRBV11-3	TRBJ1-2	NA	NA	TGTGCCAGCAGCTCGGGGTACTACTATGGCTACACCTTC	CASSSGYYYGYTF
TRBV10-1	TRBJ2-4	once	TRBD2	TGCGCCACCCTAAAGCGGGAGGAGGGCAAAAACATTCAGTACTTC	CATLKREEGKNIQYF
TRBV6-2/TRBV6-3	TRBJ1-5	few	NA	TGTGCCAGCAGTTACTCTCCGTTAAGGGGTGGTCAGCCCCAGCATTTT	CASSYSPLRGGQPQHF
TRBV4-1	TRBJ2-2	NA	NA	TGCGCCAGCAGCCAAGTAGCCGGGGAGCTGTTTTTT	CASSQVAGELFF
TRBV5-4	TRBJ2-7	NA	NA	TGTGCCAGCAGCTTGCGTGGCAGGGACTACGAGCAGTACTTC	CASSLRGRDYEQYF
TRBV10-2	TRBJ2-7	NA	TRBD2	TGCGCCAGCATGGGGGGGAATTCGATCGAGCAGTACTTC	CASMGGNSIEQYF
TRBV5-1	TRBJ2-1	NA	TRBD2	TGCGCCAGCAGCTTGAGAGTGGCGGGAGGGCCTCTGAATGAGCAGTTCTTC	CASSLRVAGGPLNEQFF
TRBV6-1	TRBJ1-3	NA	NA	TGTGCCAGCAGTGAAGACCGGGACTCTGGAAACACCATATATTTT	CASSEDRDSGNTIYF
TRBV28	TRBJ1-1	NA	TRBD1	TGTGCCAGCAGGGGGAACAGGGGAGAGGGCACTGAAGCTTTCTTT	CASRGNRGEGTEAFF
TRBV30	TRBJ2-1	NA	TRBD2	TGTGCCTGGAGTGTGGGAGCGGGGGACAATGAGCAGTTCTTC	CAWSVGAGDNEQFF
TRBV18	TRBJ2-7	NA	NA	TGTGCCAGCTCACCGGAAGGGGTTTCTAACTACGAGCAGTACTTC	CASSPEGVSNYEQYF
TRBV14	TRBJ1-4	NA	NA	TGTGCCAGCAGCCCCGGGGGGCGGGTTGAAAAACTGTTTTTT	CASSPGGRVEKLFF
TRBV6-5	TRBJ1-1	NA	NA	TGTGCCAGCAGTTACTCGGGAGGGACGGGCACTGAAGCTTTCTTT	CASSYSGGTGTEAFF